These 5 T cell receptor beta chains were all obtained from the same sample, sequenced in a study of blood T cells in healthy people across ages. Next came a second PCR, run for about 7 to 12 cycles, which used a sample-barcoded 5' primer along with a J-beta primer mix. TCRdb re-called the 5' RACE reads through MiXCR, storing one row per CDR3 protein. Here the sample spans hundreds of thousands of distinct CDR3 sequences, less than 35% being singletons. Sequencing used blood. The receptors were sampled from a woman of 80 years or more in good health.

This clonotype was found many times. The chain recombines TRBV3-1 with TRBJ2-7; D not certain. Germline CDR1 LGHDT, CDR2 YNNKEL (reference sequence). Trimming pared 6 bases from V and 3 bases from J, leaving 12 bases between. The CDR3 extends over 13 amino acids. The CDR3 protein is CASSPYGGYEQYF. The DNA of the CDR3 is TGTGCCAGCAGTCCCTATGGCGGCTACGAGCAGTACTTC.

The chain employs TRBV20-1 and TRBJ2-1; D is perhaps TRBD2 (5 bases). Per the germline V gene, CDR1 is DFQATT and CDR2 is SNEGSKA (reference sequence). Trimming removed 1 base at V and 7 bases at J, with 8 bases between. The CDR3 runs to 12 residues. In DNA form, the CDR3 reads TGCAGTGCTAGAGGTCTAGCAAATGAGCAGTTCTTC. It translates to CSARGLANEQFF.

This clonotype appeared many times. This rearrangement joins TRBV7-2 to TRBJ2-5; D ambiguous. Germline V gene data show CDR1 as SGHTA and CDR2 as FQGNSA. This CDR3 spans 12 amino acids. V lost 4 bases and J 5 bases, leaving 8 bases between the germline ends. CDR3 in DNA: TGTGCCAGCAGCTGGCCCTCGGAGACCCAGTACTTC. This codes for CASSWPSETQYF.

There are many counts of this clonotype. The rearrangement joins TRBV6-2 or TRBV6-3 to TRBJ2-3; 8 nucleotides agree with TRBD2. The V gene end was trimmed by 9 bases and the J gene end by 5 bases; junction bases not matched to a gene: 10. The CDR3 is 14 amino acids. Germline CDR1 MNHEY, CDR2 SVGEGT. The CDR3 spells CASDRGGFRDTQYF. DNA for the CDR3: TGTGCCAGTGATCGCGGGGGGTTTCGAGATACGCAGTATTTT.

The V call is TRBV11-2, the J call TRBJ2-7; D may be TRBD1 (6 bases). The CDR3 has 15 amino acids. Trimming took 6 bases from V and 4 from J, leaving 19 bases between them. Germline V gene lookup returns CDR1 SGHAT and CDR2 FQNNGV. This CDR3 is CASSFQGPLGYEQYF. The CDR3 DNA follows: TGTGCCAGCAGTTTTCAGGGGCCCTTAGGGTACGAGCAGTACTTC.